The 31 T cell receptor beta chains given below trace back to one sample, sequenced in a study of blood T cell repertoires in COVID-19. Profiling relied on immunoSEQ multiplex PCR, and the TCRdb table lists in-frame clones only, not all of them. The sample lists 130,000 to 150,000 clones, approximately 90% occurring once. Source material: PBMCs or T cells enriched from blood (not recorded which). All receptors derive from a woman in her 40s who had been exposed to COVID-19.

This sequence joins TRBV6-1 and TRBJ2-7; D gene ambiguous. Germline CDR1 is MNHNS and CDR2 is SASEGT. There are 14 residues in the CDR3. V lost 4 bases and J 0 bases, leaving 10 bases between the germline ends. Here the CDR3 reads CASSVAGFSYEQYF. The CDR3, as DNA: TGTGCCAGCAGTGTAGCCGGGTTCTCCTACGAGCAGTACTTC.

J is TRBJ1-5 and V is TRBV28, with 10 bases aligning to TRBD1. CDR3 length: 16 residues. Trimming at V came to 4 bases and at J to 3 bases, leaving 6 bases not matched to a gene. Germline values: CDR1 MDHEN, CDR2 SYDVKM. CDR3 residues: CASSSSGTGVNQPQHF. In DNA form, the CDR3 reads TGTGCCAGCAGTTCATCCGGGACAGGGGTCAATCAGCCCCAGCATTTT. Together with reference TRBV28 and TRBJ1-5, the CDR3 gives the full variable domain: DVKVTQSSRYLVKRTGEKVFLECVQDMDHENMFWYRQDPGLGLRLIYFSYDVKMKEKGDIPEGYSVSREKKERFSLILESASTNQTSMYLCASSSSGTGVNQPQHFGDGTRLSIL.

The chain uses TRBV9 and TRBJ2-3; D is perhaps TRBD1 (6 bases). The germline V gene has CDR1 SGDLS and CDR2 YYNGEE. The CDR3 totals 15 residues. Between the trimmed V and J ends, which lost 0 bases and 4 bases, there was a span of 12 bases. CDR3 DNA sequence: TGTGCCAGCAGCGTAGCACAGGGAGAGGCAGATACGCAGTATTTT. Translated: CASSVAQGEADTQYF.

This clone was seen once. The gene calls are TRBV7-8 and TRBJ2-3; 9 positions agree with TRBD2. The V gene's germline CDR1 is SGHVS and CDR2 FQNEAQ. The junction had 4 bases not matched to a gene; V was cut back by 5 bases and J by 1 base. This CDR3 is 15 amino acids long. CDR3: CASSLLAGGTDTQYF. CDR3 DNA sequence: TGTGCCAGCAGCCTACTAGCGGGCGGCACAGATACGCAGTATTTT.

V gene TRBV3-1 (or the pseudogene TRBV3-2) combines with J gene TRBJ2-3; possible D gene TRBD1, 6 bases. The V and J ends lost 0 bases and 6 bases respectively, with 22 bases between them. CDR1 is LGHDT and CDR2 is YNNKEL in the germline V gene (reference sequence). The CDR3 extends over 18 amino acids. CDR3: CASSQDLGAGTGSDTQYF. The CDR3 nucleotides read TGTGCCAGCAGCCAAGATTTGGGGGCTGGAACCGGTTCGGATACGCAGTATTTT.

This chain joins TRBV5-1 and TRBJ2-3; TRBD2 might be the D (6 bases). V was cut by 4 bases and J by 3 bases, with 15 bases left in between. Per germline, CDR1 SGHRS and CDR2 YFSETQ. This CDR3 has 15 amino acids. The CDR3 sequence is CASSPTSFGTDTQYF. The CDR3 DNA follows: TGCGCCAGCAGCCCGACTAGTTTTGGGACAGATACGCAGTATTTT.

This clone occurred once. V usage is TRBV7-2 and J usage is TRBJ1-6, with 7 bases matching TRBD1. The CDR3 totals 16 residues. Germline CDR1 SGHTA, CDR2 FQGNSA. Trimming cost V 5 bases and J 3 bases; bases outside gene matches: 7. CDR3 DNA sequence: TGTGCCAGCAGCCTCTCGACAGGGAACTATAATTCACCCCTCCACTTT. The encoded protein is CASSLSTGNYNSPLHF.

By share, this clone counts as medium-sized. The rearrangement links TRBV25-1 to TRBJ2-5, with TRBD1 matching over 8 bases. Unmatched junction bases numbered 7, after V lost 3 bases and J lost 4 bases. This CDR3 contains 15 residues. CDR1 MGHDK and CDR2 SYGVNS come from the germline V gene. This CDR3 is CASSDPTGQGETQYF. The CDR3 DNA sequence: TGTGCCAGCAGTGACCCTACCGGACAGGGAGAGACCCAGTACTTC.

The CDR3 nucleotides are TGTGCCAGCAATATGAACACTGAAGCTTTCTTT. Its translation is CASNMNTEAFF. V and J are TRBV11-2 and TRBJ1-1; no reliable D call. Germline V lookup: CDR1 SGHAT, CDR2 FQNNGV. CDR3 size: 11 residues. The germline V and J ends were trimmed by 7 bases and 0 bases, with 3 bases remaining between them.

The rearrangement links TRBV18 to TRBJ2-2; the match to TRBD2 covers 7 bases. The V segment lost 0 bases and the J segment 3 bases; nucleotides outside the gene matches: 10. This CDR3 comprises 18 residues. Germline loops: CDR1 KGHSH, CDR2 LQKENI. The CDR3 spells CASSPPVYQRGYTGELFF. The DNA for the CDR3 is TGTGCCAGCTCACCACCGGTGTATCAGCGGGGTTACACCGGGGAGCTGTTTTTT.

The chain joins TRBV29-1 to TRBJ1-5; 9 bases are a match to TRBD1. This CDR3 is built from 13 residues. Germline CDR1 reads SQVTM; CDR2 reads ANQGSEA. Unmatched junction bases numbered 6, after V lost 7 bases and J lost 5 bases. CDR3 in amino acids: CSGGTGRDQPQHF. The DNA of the CDR3 is TGCAGCGGCGGGACAGGGAGAGATCAGCCCCAGCATTTT.

The CDR3 region is CASSVSVGVGQPQHF. In nucleotides, the CDR3 is TGTGCCAGCAGTGTCTCGGTCGGGGTTGGTCAGCCCCAGCATTTT. This chain joins TRBV2 and TRBJ1-5; D is unclear. The CDR3 sequence is 15 residues long. Germline lookup yields CDR1 SNHLY and CDR2 FYNNEI. V was shortened by 4 bases and J by 6 bases, with 16 bases between the two germline ends.

The rearrangement uses TRBV5-5 and TRBJ1-2, with 8 bases matching TRBD1. The CDR3 sequence is 15 residues long. Trimming cost V 1 base and J 2 bases; bases outside gene matches: 4. Germline lookup yields CDR1 SGHKS and CDR2 YYEKEE (reference sequence). The DNA for the CDR3 is TGTGCCAGCAGCTTGTCAACAGGGGGGAACTATGGCTACACCTTC. Translating it yields CASSLSTGGNYGYTF.

J is TRBJ1-5 and V is TRBV6-5; D perhaps matches TRBD1 (6 bases). Germline V lookup: CDR1 MNHEY, CDR2 SVGAGI. Between the trimmed V and J ends, which lost 6 bases and 1 base, there was a span of 13 bases. This CDR3 region has 15 residues. The CDR3 loop reads CASRAGEVSNQPQHF. The CDR3 DNA reads TGTGCCAGCAGGGCAGGGGAAGTGAGCAATCAGCCCCAGCATTTT.

The chain employs TRBV7-8 and TRBJ1-5, with D hard to call. The germline V gene has CDR1 SGHVS and CDR2 FQNEAQ. The V end was cut by 1 base, the J end by 4 bases, with 8 bases between. The CDR3 is 14 residues long. CDR3 loop: CASSLVGSNQPQHF. As DNA, the CDR3 is TGTGCCAGCAGCTTAGTGGGGAGTAATCAGCCCCAGCATTTT.

In its sample, this clone was seen once. The chain has TRBV12-5 and TRBJ1-6; 7 bases fit TRBD1. The V gene end was trimmed by 5 bases and the J gene end by 10 bases; junction bases not matched to a gene: 8. The CDR3 covers 14 residues. The germline V gene encodes CDR1 LGHNT and CDR2 FRNRAP. CDR3 DNA sequence: TGTGCTAGTGGTGTGACAGGGTCGAGGTCACCCCTCCACTTT. It codes for CASGVTGSRSPLHF.

The chain couples TRBV10-2 to TRBJ1-3; D call uncertain. This CDR3 has 12 residues. CDR1 and CDR2 from the germline V gene are WSHSY and SAAADI. Trimming took 6 bases from V and 2 from J, leaving 5 bases between them. This chain's CDR3 is CASSGTGNTIYF. The CDR3 DNA follows: TGCGCCAGCAGCGGGACTGGAAACACCATATATTTT.

The genes are TRBV21-1 and TRBJ1-6; the D call in the table, TRBD1, was not verified against the DNA. TRBV21-1 is classified as a pseudogene. CDR3 length: 15 residues. CDR3 DNA: TGTGCCAGCAGCAGGACAGGATTTTATAATTCACCCCTCCACTTT. As protein: CASSRTGFYNSPLHF.

The V gene is TRBV4-1, the J gene TRBJ1-2; TRBD1 matches 7 bases. Germline V lookup: CDR1 MGHRA, CDR2 YSYEKL. V was pared by 0 bases and J by 2 bases, with 12 bases of the junction left unmatched. The CDR3 has 18 amino acids. The CDR3 bases are TGCGCCAGCAGCCAAGACCCGGCAGGGGGTACGCAGAACTATGGCTACACCTTC. The encoded protein is CASSQDPAGGTQNYGYTF.

V gene TRBV14 combines with J gene TRBJ1-3; no clear D. Germline V CDR1 and CDR2: SGHDN, FVKESK. Trimming took off 4 bases at V and 3 bases at J, with 13 bases between the two ends. This CDR3 has 15 residues. The CDR3 is CASSPPLGYGNTIYF. The CDR3, as DNA: TGTGCCAGCAGCCCCCCGTTGGGCTATGGAAACACCATATATTTT.

J is TRBJ1-5 and V is TRBV4-1, with 8 bases matching TRBD1. The germline gives CDR1 MGHRA, CDR2 YSYEKL. This CDR3 is 16 amino acids long. V shed 5 bases and J 1 base; nucleotides not matched to a gene: 7. The CDR3 sequence: CASSETGGRSNQPQHF. The CDR3 nucleotides read TGCGCCAGCAGCGAAACAGGGGGAAGGAGCAATCAGCCCCAGCATTTT.

V gene TRBV9 combines with J gene TRBJ2-1, with TRBD2 matching 8 bases. The CDR3 totals 16 residues. Germline assignment: CDR1 SGDLS and CDR2 YYNGEE. V shed 0 bases and J 5 bases; nucleotides not matched to a gene: 7. The CDR3 coding sequence is TGTGCCAGCAGCGTAGGGAGAGCGGGGGCCCACAATGAGCAGTTCTTC. Translation gives CASSVGRAGAHNEQFF.

The V and J genes are TRBV28 and TRBJ2-7; 7 nucleotides line up with TRBD2. This CDR3 region has 13 residues. After removal of 5 bases from V and 6 bases from J, the junction contained 7 bases not matched to a gene. The germline V gene encodes CDR1 MDHEN and CDR2 SYDVKM. The CDR3 nucleotides are TGTGCCAGCAGTGGGGGGAGGGAAGGCGAGCAGTACTTC. Its protein product is CASSGGREGEQYF.

Here the CDR3 reads CASGLPQGGNGYTF. The CDR3 DNA sequence: TGTGCTAGTGGTTTGCCACAGGGAGGGAATGGCTACACCTTC. The chain links TRBV12-5 to TRBJ1-2, with D maybe TRBD1 (6 bases). The CDR3 has 14 residues. CDR1 and CDR2 (germline): LGHNT, FRNRAP. V shed 2 bases and J shed 6 bases, with 13 bases lying between them. Full variable domain (missing parts from reference TRBV12-5 and TRBJ1-2): DARVTQTPRHKVTEMGQEVTMRCQPILGHNTVFWYRQTMMQGLELLAYFRNRAPLDDSGMPKDRFSAEMPDATLATLKIQPSEPRDSAVYFCASGLPQGGNGYTFGSGTRLTVV.

The CDR3 loop is CASSQRDRVGNEQFF. Here the CDR3 DNA reads TGTGCCAGCAGCCAGCGGGACAGGGTGGGCAATGAGCAGTTCTTC. The genes are TRBV3-1 (or the pseudogene TRBV3-2) and TRBJ2-1; 9 positions agree with TRBD1. The CDR3 contains 15 residues. Losses at the gene ends were 3 bases for V and 6 bases for J; bases not matched to a gene: 6. In germline, CDR1 is LGHDT, CDR2 YNNKEL (reference sequence).

V gene TRBV6-5 combines with J gene TRBJ1-2, with TRBD1 identical over 7 bases. V lost 5 bases to trimming and J lost 7 bases; unmatched junction nucleotides: 10. The CDR3 extends over 14 amino acids. In germline, CDR1 is MNHEY, CDR2 SVGAGI. The CDR3: CASSPSTGSRGYTF. The CDR3, as DNA: TGTGCCAGCAGTCCCTCGACAGGGTCACGTGGCTACACCTTC.

The genes are TRBV6-5 and TRBJ2-7, with TRBD1 matching 7 bases. Germline lookup yields CDR1 MNHEY and CDR2 SVGAGI. The junction had 14 bases not matched to a gene; V was cut back by 6 bases and J by 6 bases. CDR3 length: 15 amino acids. The CDR3: CASSRDRASSREQYF. In DNA, the CDR3 is TGTGCCAGCAGCCGAGACAGGGCTTCTTCCCGCGAGCAGTACTTC.

The chain combines TRBV4-1 with TRBJ2-3, with TRBD1 matching 8 bases. Germline CDR1 reads MGHRA; CDR2 reads YSYEKL. This CDR3 contains 16 residues. After removal of 1 base from V and 2 bases from J, the junction contained 5 bases not matched to a gene. Here the CDR3 DNA reads TGCGCCAGCAGCCAAGGCGGGACAGGCCCCACAGATACGCAGTATTTT. Amino acid sequence: CASSQGGTGPTDTQYF.

This clone appeared a few times. This rearrangement joins TRBV27 to TRBJ1-5; possibly TRBD1 for D (6 bases). Germline V CDR1 and CDR2: MNHEY, SMNVEV (reference sequence). The V end was cut by 1 base, the J end by 1 base, with 11 bases between. This CDR3 is 16 amino acids long. CDR3 amino acids: CASSLLGRGSNQPQHF. The DNA for the CDR3 is TGTGCCAGCAGTTTATTGGGGAGGGGGAGCAATCAGCCCCAGCATTTT.

The J gene is TRBJ1-5, the V gene TRBV20-1; weak D call: TRBD1 (5 bases). The CDR3 totals 13 residues. V was pared by 3 bases and J by 5 bases, with 11 bases between. Germline loops: CDR1 DFQATT, CDR2 SNEGSKA (reference sequence). The CDR3 bases are TGCAGTGCTAGTCGGGCGGGGGATCAGCCCCAGCATTTT. Translated: CSASRAGDQPQHF.

In this sample, this clone turned up once. The V gene is TRBV5-6, the J gene TRBJ1-5; D is possibly TRBD1 (6 bases). The V gene's germline CDR1 is SGHDT and CDR2 YYEEEE. The V gene lost 0 bases and the J gene lost 0 bases, with 7 bases spanning the gap. The CDR3 extends over 15 amino acids. The DNA of the CDR3 is TGTGCCAGCAGCTTGGAACAGGGTAGCAATCAGCCCCAGCATTTT. Amino acid sequence: CASSLEQGSNQPQHF.